A single count supports the clone carrying this TCR beta chain. Its antigen is not identified. This sample is drawn from a study of naive CD8 T cells in extremely preterm neonates. General study results and limits: Preterm infants showed shorter CDR3s, fewer N additions and less trimming than older groups. Preterm neonates shared more CDR3 nucleotide sequences (approximately 2.5%) than older groups.

CDR1 and CDR2 (germline): MDHEN, SYDVKM. The length of the CDR3 is 16 residues. V was pared by 4 bases and J by 3 bases, with 6 bases of the junction left unmatched. Healthy nonsmoking adult controls were aged about 19-55 years, with median age around 39 years. Only in-frame clones appear in the TCRdb table, and some are missing; sequencing was by immunoSEQ multiplex PCR. Of approximately 5,300 clones listed, around 97% were seen once; the top ten hold 8.6%. The sequencing sample was made of naive CD8+ T cells from blood. The TCR was taken from a human donor in good health. This chain uses TRBV28 with TRBJ2-5, with 12 nucleotides matching TRBD1. The CDR3 DNA reads as TGTGCCAGCAGTTCCGGGACAGGGGGCTTGGAAGAGACCCAGTACTTC. This translates into CASSSGTGGLEETQYF.